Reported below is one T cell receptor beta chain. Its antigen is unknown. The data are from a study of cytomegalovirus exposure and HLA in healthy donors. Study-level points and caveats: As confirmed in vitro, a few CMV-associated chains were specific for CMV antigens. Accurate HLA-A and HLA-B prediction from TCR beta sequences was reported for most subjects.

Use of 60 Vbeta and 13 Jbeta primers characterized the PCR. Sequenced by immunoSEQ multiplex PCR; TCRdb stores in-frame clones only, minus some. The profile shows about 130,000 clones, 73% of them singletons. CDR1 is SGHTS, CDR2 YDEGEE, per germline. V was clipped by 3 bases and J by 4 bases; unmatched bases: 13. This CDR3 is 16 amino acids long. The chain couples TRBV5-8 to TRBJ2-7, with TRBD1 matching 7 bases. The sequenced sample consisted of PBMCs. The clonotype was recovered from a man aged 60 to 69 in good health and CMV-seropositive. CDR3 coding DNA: TGTGCCAGCAGCTGGGTGGGATCTGGGGACAGATACGAGCAGTACTTC. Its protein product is CASSWVGSGDRYEQYF.